What follows is one T cell receptor beta chain and its context. Its antigen is as yet unknown. This sample is part of a study of T cells after yellow fever vaccination. Regarding the study as a whole: Boosting was followed by the reappearance of most primary-vaccination clones (about 96% CD4, 85% to 90% CD8).

UMIs were added to TCR cDNA along with a universal primer site when it was made by 5'RACE template switching. TCRdb ran MiXCR on the 5' RACE reads and lists one entry per CDR3 protein. The table lists about 550,000 distinct CDR3 sequences, about 19% of them singletons. Trimming took off 2 bases at V and 0 bases at J, with 11 bases between the two ends. This CDR3 region has 17 residues. Germline V gene sequence: CDR1 MNHEY, CDR2 SVGAGI. Specimen: PBMCs, collected 15 days after the yellow fever booster vaccination. The sequence came from a man aged 25-45 years who received the YFV17D yellow fever vaccine. The rearrangement joins TRBV6-5 to TRBJ2-6; D is unresolved. The CDR3 bases are TGTGCCAGCAGTTACGGTTCTCCGTACTCTGGGGCCAACGTCCTGACTTTC. Its translation is CASSYGSPYSGANVLTF.